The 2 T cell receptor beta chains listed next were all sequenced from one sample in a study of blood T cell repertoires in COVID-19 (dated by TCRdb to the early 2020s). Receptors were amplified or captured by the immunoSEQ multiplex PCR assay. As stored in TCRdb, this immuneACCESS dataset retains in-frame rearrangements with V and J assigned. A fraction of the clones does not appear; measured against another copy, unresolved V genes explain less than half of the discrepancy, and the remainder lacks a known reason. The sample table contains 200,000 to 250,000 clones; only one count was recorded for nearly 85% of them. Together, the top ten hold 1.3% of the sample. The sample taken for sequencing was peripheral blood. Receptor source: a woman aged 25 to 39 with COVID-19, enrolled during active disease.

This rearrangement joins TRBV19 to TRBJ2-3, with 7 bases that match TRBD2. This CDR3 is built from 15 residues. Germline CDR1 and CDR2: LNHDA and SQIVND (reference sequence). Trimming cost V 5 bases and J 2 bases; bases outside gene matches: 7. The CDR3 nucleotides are TGTGCCAGTAGTTTCGGGACTACCTACACAGATACGCAGTATTTT. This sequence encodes CASSFGTTYTDTQYF.

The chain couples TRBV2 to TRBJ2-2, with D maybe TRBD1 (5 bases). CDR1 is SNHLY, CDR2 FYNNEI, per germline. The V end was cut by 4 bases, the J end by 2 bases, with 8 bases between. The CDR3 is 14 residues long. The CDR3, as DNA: TGTGCCAGCAGTGGGACATCAAACACCGGGGAGCTGTTTTTT. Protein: CASSGTSNTGELFF.